This TCR beta chain originates from a study of radiotherapy plus CTLA-4 blockade in lung cancer. Overall study findings and caveats: Some TCR clones had been derived from tumors. These clones expanded in peripheral blood after radiotherapy plus ipilimumab. Strongest reported response predictors: early blood clone changes and post-radiation interferon-beta.

Germline trimming cut 4 bases from V and 5 bases from J; bases unmatched to any gene: 11. Germline assignment: CDR1 SQVTM and CDR2 ANQGSEA. The CDR3 contains 18 residues. The repertoire was sequenced with immunoSEQ multiplex PCR; TCRdb's copy has only in-frame clones and lacks some. The data hold 56,000 or so clones, with approximately 79% observed a single time. Details on this clone: As yet, its antigen is unknown.

The receptor was isolated from a human donor with non-small cell lung cancer who had a complete response to radiotherapy plus ipilimumab. The specimen was peripheral blood, collected from a patient treated with radiotherapy plus ipilimumab. The chain links TRBV29-1 to TRBJ2-1, with 16 bases fitting TRBD2. CDR3 sequence reads: CSVADQGLAGGDHNEQFF. CDR3 nucleotide sequence: TGCAGCGTTGCCGACCAGGGACTAGCGGGAGGGGACCACAATGAGCAGTTCTTC.